The T cell receptor (beta chain) described here comes from a study of blood T cell repertoires in COVID-19. Study overall: Samples came from the United States, Italy and Spain, spanning acute and convalescent COVID-19. The analysed material was cDNA or gDNA that came from T cells, B-cell-depleted T cells, or PBMCs.

Germline V CDR1 and CDR2: SGHRS, YFSETQ. With V trimmed by 0 bases and J by 1 base, 0 bases remained unmatched. This CDR3 comprises 14 residues. The authors' processing: Reference gene primer amplification gave estimated nucleated cell counts. This table comes from immunoSEQ multiplex PCR, and its TCRdb copy is limited to in-frame clones, with some not included. From that table come the V and J calls and clone size; the DNA was used to work out D and trimming. The table records about 190,000 clones, roughly four fifths of them present only once. The sequence came from a woman aged 50 to 60 with acute or convalescent COVID-19. Material for sequencing was peripheral blood. V is TRBV5-1 and J is TRBJ1-1, with TRBD1 identical over 7 bases. CDR3 amino acids: CASSLEGANTEAFF. The CDR3 DNA is TGCGCCAGCAGCTTGGAGGGGGCGAACACTGAAGCTTTCTTT.